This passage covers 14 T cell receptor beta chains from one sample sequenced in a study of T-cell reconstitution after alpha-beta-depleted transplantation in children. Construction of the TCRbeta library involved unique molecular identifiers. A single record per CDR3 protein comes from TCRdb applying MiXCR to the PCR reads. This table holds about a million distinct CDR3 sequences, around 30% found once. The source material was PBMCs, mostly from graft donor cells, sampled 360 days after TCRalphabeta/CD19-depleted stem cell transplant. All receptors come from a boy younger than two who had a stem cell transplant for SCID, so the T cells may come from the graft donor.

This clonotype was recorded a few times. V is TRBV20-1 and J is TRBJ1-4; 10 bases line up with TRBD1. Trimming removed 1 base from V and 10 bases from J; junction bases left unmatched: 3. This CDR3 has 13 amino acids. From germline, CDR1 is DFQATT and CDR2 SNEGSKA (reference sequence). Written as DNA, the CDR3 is TGCAGTGCTAGAGGACAGGGGGCGACAAAACTGTTTTTT. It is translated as CSARGQGATKLFF.

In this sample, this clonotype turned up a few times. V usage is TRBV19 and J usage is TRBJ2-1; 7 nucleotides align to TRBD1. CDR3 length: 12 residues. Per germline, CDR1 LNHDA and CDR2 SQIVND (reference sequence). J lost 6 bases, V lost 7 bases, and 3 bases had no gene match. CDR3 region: CASTSGGNEQFF. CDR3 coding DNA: TGTGCCAGTACCTCAGGGGGCAATGAGCAGTTCTTC.

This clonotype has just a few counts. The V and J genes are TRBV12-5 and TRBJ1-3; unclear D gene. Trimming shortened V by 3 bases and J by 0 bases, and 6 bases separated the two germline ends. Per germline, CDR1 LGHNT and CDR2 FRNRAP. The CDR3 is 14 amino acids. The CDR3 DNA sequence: TGTGCTAGTGGTTTTCCGTCCTCTGGAAACACCATATATTTT. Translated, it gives CASGFPSSGNTIYF.

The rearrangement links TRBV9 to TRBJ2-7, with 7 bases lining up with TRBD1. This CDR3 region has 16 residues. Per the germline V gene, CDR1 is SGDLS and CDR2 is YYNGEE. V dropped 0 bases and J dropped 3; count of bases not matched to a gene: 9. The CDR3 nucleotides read TGTGCCAGCAGCGTAGAGGGAGATGACAGGGTCTACGAGCAGTACTTC. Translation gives CASSVEGDDRVYEQYF.

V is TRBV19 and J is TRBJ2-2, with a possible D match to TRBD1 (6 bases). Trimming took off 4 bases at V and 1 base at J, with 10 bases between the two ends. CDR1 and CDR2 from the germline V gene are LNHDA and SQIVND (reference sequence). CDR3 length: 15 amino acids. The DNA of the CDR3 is TGTGCCAGTAGTAGAGAGACAGGGAACACCGGGGAGCTGTTTTTT. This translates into CASSRETGNTGELFF.

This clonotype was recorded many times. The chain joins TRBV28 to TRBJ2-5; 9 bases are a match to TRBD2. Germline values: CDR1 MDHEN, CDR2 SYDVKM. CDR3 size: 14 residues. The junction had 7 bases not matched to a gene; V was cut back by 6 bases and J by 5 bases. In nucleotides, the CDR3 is TGTGCCAGCAGCCCAAATACTAGCGGGGAGACCCAGTACTTC. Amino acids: CASSPNTSGETQYF.

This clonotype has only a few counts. The chain's CDR3 is CASRVGAVNTEAFF. The CDR3 region has the DNA TGCGCCAGCCGAGTGGGGGCCGTTAACACTGAAGCTTTCTTT. The rearrangement uses TRBV4-1 and TRBJ1-1, with D tentatively TRBD1 (6 bases). V was clipped by 8 bases and J by 2 bases, with 15 bases between them. The germline V gene has CDR1 MGHRA and CDR2 YSYEKL. The CDR3 runs 14 residues.

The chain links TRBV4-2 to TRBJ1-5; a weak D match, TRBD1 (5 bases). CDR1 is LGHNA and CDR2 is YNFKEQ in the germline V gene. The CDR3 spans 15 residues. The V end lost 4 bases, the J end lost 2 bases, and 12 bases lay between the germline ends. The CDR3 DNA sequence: TGTGCCAGCAGCCCAGAGACAGCTGGCAATCAGCCCCAGCATTTT. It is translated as CASSPETAGNQPQHF.

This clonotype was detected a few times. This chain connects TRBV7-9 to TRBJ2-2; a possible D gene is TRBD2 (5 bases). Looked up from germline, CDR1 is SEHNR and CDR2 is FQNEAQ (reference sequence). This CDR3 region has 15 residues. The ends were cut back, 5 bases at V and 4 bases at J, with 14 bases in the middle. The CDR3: CASSLPSGRTGELFF. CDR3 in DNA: TGTGCCAGCAGCCTCCCCAGCGGACGCACCGGGGAGCTGTTTTTT.

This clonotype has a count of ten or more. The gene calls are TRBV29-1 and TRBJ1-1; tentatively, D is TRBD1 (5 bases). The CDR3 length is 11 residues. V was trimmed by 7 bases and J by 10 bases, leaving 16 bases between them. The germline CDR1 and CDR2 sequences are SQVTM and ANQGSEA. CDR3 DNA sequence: TGCAGCGGAGGGGCGGGCGGTAGAGCTTTCTTT. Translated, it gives CSGGAGGRAFF.

The CDR3: CASSRRLGGGYTF. As DNA, the CDR3 is TGTGCCAGCAGTCGTAGGCTGGGTGGTGGCTACACCTTC. The V call is TRBV6-1, the J call TRBJ1-2; D not certain. Germline CDR1 is MNHNS and CDR2 is SASEGT. With 5 bases removed from V and 7 bases from J, the gap between germline ends came to 14 bases. The CDR3 contains 13 residues.

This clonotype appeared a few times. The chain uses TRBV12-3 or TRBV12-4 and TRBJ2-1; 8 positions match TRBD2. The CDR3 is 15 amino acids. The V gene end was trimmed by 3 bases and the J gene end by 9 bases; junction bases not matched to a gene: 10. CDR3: CASSFLAGSQGEQFF. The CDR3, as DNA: TGTGCCAGCAGTTTTTTAGCGGGGAGCCAGGGTGAGCAGTTCTTC.

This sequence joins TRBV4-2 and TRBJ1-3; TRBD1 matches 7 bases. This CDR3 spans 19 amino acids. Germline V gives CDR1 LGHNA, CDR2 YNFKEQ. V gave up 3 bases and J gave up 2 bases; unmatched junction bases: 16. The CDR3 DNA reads TGTGCCAGCAGCCACCAGGGCCAAAGGGAGGGGGCTCCTGGAAACACCATATATTTT. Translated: CASSHQGQREGAPGNTIYF.

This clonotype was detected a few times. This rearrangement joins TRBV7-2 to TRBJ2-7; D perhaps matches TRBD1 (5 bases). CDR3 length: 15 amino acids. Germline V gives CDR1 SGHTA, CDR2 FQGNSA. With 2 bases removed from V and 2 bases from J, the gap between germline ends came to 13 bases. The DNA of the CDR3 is TGTGCCAGCAGCTTATCCGTCCTAGGGGCCTACGAGCAGTACTTC. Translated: CASSLSVLGAYEQYF. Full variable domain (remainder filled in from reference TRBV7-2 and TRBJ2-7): GAGVSQSPSNKVTEKGKDVELRCDPISGHTALYWYRQSLGQGLEFLIYFQGNSAPDKSGLPSDRFSAERTGGSVSTLTIQRTQQEDSAVYLCASSLSVLGAYEQYFGPGTRLTVT.